The T cell receptor beta chain under discussion was sequenced for a study of blood T cell repertoires in COVID-19. Study-level background: The origin of the acute and convalescent COVID-19 samples was the United States, Italy and Spain. The analysed material was cDNA or gDNA that came from T cells, B-cell-depleted T cells, or PBMCs.

Seattle enrolled patients during active infection and tracked them longitudinally. Sequencing used immunoSEQ multiplex PCR; TCRdb keeps in-frame clones, though not all of them. The profile shows some 260,000 clones, 88% of them singletons. This TCR was sampled from a woman between 65 and 79 years old with COVID-19, enrolled during active disease. Material for sequencing was peripheral blood.

In DNA form, the CDR3 reads TGTGCCAGCAGCTTGGCAAGGGGTGTGAATTCACCCCTCCACTTT. Its translation: CASSLARGVNSPLHF. This chain joins TRBV5-4 and TRBJ1-6, with D maybe TRBD1 (5 bases). The CDR3 contains 15 residues. V gave up 0 bases and J gave up 7 bases, with 11 bases separating them. Germline loops: CDR1 SGHNT, CDR2 YYREEE (reference sequence).